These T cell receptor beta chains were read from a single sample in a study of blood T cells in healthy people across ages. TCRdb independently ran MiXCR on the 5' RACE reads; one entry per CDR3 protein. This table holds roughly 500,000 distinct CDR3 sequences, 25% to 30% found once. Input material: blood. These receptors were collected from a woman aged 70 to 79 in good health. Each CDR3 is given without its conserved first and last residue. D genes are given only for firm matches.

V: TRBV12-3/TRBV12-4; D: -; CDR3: ASGDLGSNQPQH
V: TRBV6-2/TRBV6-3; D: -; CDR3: ASTRTASYEQY
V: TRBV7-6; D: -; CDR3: ASTPSLTYNEQF
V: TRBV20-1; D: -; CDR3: SASRRPMVETQY
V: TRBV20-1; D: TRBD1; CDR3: SGQGNTDTQY
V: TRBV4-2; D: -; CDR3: ASSQVGSTYEQY
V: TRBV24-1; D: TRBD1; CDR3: ATSDPTGGDPGELF
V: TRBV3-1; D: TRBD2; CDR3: ASSQFPGGETQY
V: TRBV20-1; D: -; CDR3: SAKRGGTEAF
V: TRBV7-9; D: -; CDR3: ASSPSGSNQPQH
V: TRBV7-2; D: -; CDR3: ASNLAGLFYGYT
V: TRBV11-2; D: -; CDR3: ASSLGMGGEQY
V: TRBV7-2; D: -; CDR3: ASSLMGSLQETQY
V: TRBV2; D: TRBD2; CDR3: ASKRGYSSAQY
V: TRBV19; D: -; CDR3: ASSIRNISPYEQY
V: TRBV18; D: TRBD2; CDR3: ASSPWASGVNEQF
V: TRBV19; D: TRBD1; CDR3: ANRGEGTDNEQF
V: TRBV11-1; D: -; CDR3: ASSMGVNQPQH